Shown below are 21 T cell receptor beta chains from a single sample sequenced in a study of tissue T cells after allogeneic stem cell transplantation. Time point of the sample: mouse harvest day 7 after allogeneic transplant. Mouse grafts combined 10^7 T-cell-depleted bone marrow cells with 10^6 splenic CD5+ T cells. Sequencing was performed with immunoSEQ multiplex PCR; in TCRdb, only in-frame clones are kept and a portion is missing. Of around 6,800 clones listed, around half were seen once; the top ten hold around 10%. Sequenced material: lymph node tissue. The receptors come from a female BALB/c mouse given C57BL/6 T cells with graft-versus-host disease after an allogeneic hematopoietic cell transplant.

About this clone itself: Mouse names are used for the genes. The sequenced fragment ends 1 residue before the CDR3 boundary, so the rest is inferred from the germline J gene. This chain joins TRBV26 and TRBJ1-6; no clear D. TRBJ1-6 falls under the ORF class, with uncertain function. Germline V lookup: CDR1 KGHPV, CDR2 FQNQEV (reference sequence). V lost 3 bases and J 0 bases, leaving 6 bases between the germline ends. This CDR3 is built from 15 residues. The CDR3 is CASSLDNSYNSPLYF. The CDR3 bases that were read are TGTGCCAGCAGTCTCGACAATTCCTATAATTCGCCCCTCTAC.

About this clone: Mouse gene names and germline throughout. The read stops 1 residue short of the end of the CDR3; the missing end is completed from the germline J gene. The V and J genes are TRBV26 and TRBJ1-4; TRBD1 matches 9 bases. The CDR3 has 15 residues. CDR1 and CDR2 from the germline V gene are KGHPV and FQNQEV (reference sequence). Trimming took 2 bases from V and 6 from J; bases not matched to a gene: 4. The CDR3 bases that were read are TGTGCCAGCAGTCTGGAGGGACAGGGACACGAAAGATTATTT. Protein: CASSLEGQGHERLF. The CDR3 in full is CASSLEGQGHERLFF. The entire variable domain, with the rest obtained from reference TRBV26 and TRBJ1-4, is as follows: NSKVIQTPRYLVKGQGQKAKMRCIPEKGHPVVFWYQQNKNNEFKFLINFQNQEVLQQIDMTEKRFSAECPSNSPCSLEIQSSEAGDSALYLCASSLEGQGHERLFFGHGTKLSVL.

Remarks on this clone: The genes and germline here are from mouse. The CDR3 is cut off 1 residue early in the read; its end comes from the germline J gene. The gene calls are TRBV23 and TRBJ2-2; the table names TRBD1, a call not compared with the DNA. The CDR3 loop spans 15 amino acids. Germline V CDR1 and CDR2: KGHTA, FQNQQP. The CDR3 sequence is CSSSQKTGNTGQLYF. The covered CDR3 bases are TGCTCCAGCAGTCAAAAGACAGGGAACACCGGGCAGCTCTAC. The full variable domain, with the rest looked up from reference TRBV23 and TRBJ2-2, is DAAVTQKPRYLIKMKGQEAEMKCIPEKGHTAVFWYQQKQSKELKFLIYFQNQQPLDQIDMVKERFSAVCPSSSLCSLGIRTCEAEDSALYLCSSSQKTGNTGQLYFGEGSKLTVL.

Of note for this clone: Gene names and germline match the mouse. The read ends 1 residue shy of where the CDR3 ends; the end is completed using the germline J gene. The rearrangement joins TRBV1 to TRBJ1-4, with TRBD1 matching 10 bases. Trimming removed 3 bases from V and 5 bases from J; junction bases left unmatched: 3. CDR1 and CDR2 from the germline V gene are NSQYPW and LRSPGD (reference sequence). The CDR3 totals 15 residues. Partial CDR3 DNA: TGCACCTGCAGTGCCCGGGACAGGGGAAACGAAAGATTATTT. Its translation: CTCSARDRGNERLF. From start to end, the CDR3 is CTCSARDRGNERLFF.

Worth noting for this clone: Gene labels here are mouse ones. The missing CDR3 end, 1 residue past where the read stops, is filled in from the germline J gene. This chain links TRBV16 with TRBJ2-7, with 10 positions matching TRBD2. Trimming at V came to 4 bases and at J to 1 base, leaving 4 bases not matched to a gene. CDR3 length: 15 residues. The germline gives CDR1 SGHSA, CDR2 FRNQAP. CDR3 bases read: TGTGCAAGCAGCTCTGGGGGGGCGCGGTCCTATGAACAGTAC. Its translation: CASSSGGARSYEQY. The entire CDR3 reads CASSSGGARSYEQYF.

Points on this clone: Genes here carry mouse names. The CDR3 goes on 1 residue after the read ends, and that part is filled in from the germline J gene. This chain connects TRBV3 to TRBJ1-3; the D is unclear. Germline CDR1 and CDR2: SNHLY and FYNGKV (reference sequence). The CDR3 sequence is 13 residues long. V lost 2 bases and J 4 bases, leaving 6 bases between the germline ends. Incomplete CDR3 DNA: TGTGCCAGCAGCTTAAGGGAGGGAAATACGCTCTAT. Translating gives CASSLREGNTLY. Given in full, the CDR3 is CASSLREGNTLYF.

This clone was seen only once. Genes and germline come from the mouse. The read terminates 1 residue ahead of where the CDR3 ends, so the germline J gene completes it. The rearrangement links TRBV12-2 to TRBJ1-3, with 7 bases that match TRBD1. V shed 2 bases, J shed 0 bases, and the junction held 0 bases outside the gene matches. The CDR3 spans 14 residues. Germline V gives CDR1 SGHLS, CDR2 HYDKME. The covered CDR3 bases are TGTGCCAGCTCTCGGGACAGTTCTGGAAATACGCTCTAT. This encodes CASSRDSSGNTLY. The complete CDR3 protein is CASSRDSSGNTLYF.

In the case of this clone: Genes here carry mouse names. The read ends 1 residue before the CDR3 terminus; that terminus is restored from the germline J gene. V gene TRBV3 combines with J gene TRBJ2-7; 10 bases match TRBD1. Germline V gene data show CDR1 as SNHLY and CDR2 as FYNGKV (reference sequence). V gave up 4 bases and J gave up 3 bases; unmatched junction bases: 3. The CDR3 spans 14 residues. CDR3 residues: CASSSGTGVYEQYF. Incomplete CDR3 DNA: TGTGCCAGCAGCTCCGGGACAGGGGTCTATGAACAGTAC.

Points on this clone: The gene names given are mouse names. Read coverage stops 1 residue before the CDR3 terminus; the germline J gene supplies the remainder. V is TRBV26 and J is TRBJ1-4; no firm D call. Trimming cost V 6 bases and J 5 bases, with 7 bases left between them. This CDR3 comprises 12 residues. CDR1 KGHPV and CDR2 FQNQEV come from the germline V gene (reference sequence). This CDR3 is CASRTINERLFF. The part of the CDR3 DNA that was read is TGTGCCAGCAGGACAATAAACGAAAGATTATTT.

This clone was recorded a few times. Gene names and germline match the mouse. The sequence runs out 1 residue before the end of the CDR3; the remainder is reconstructed from the germline J gene. V and J are TRBV19 and TRBJ2-1, with D possibly being TRBD1 (7 bases). From germline, CDR1 is FNHDT and CDR2 SITEND (reference sequence). The CDR3 runs 14 residues. The V and J ends lost 1 base and 7 bases respectively, with 12 bases between them. The CDR3 loop reads CASSITAGGAEQFF. The DNA read from the CDR3 is TGTGCCAGCAGTATAACGGCAGGGGGGGCTGAGCAGTTC. The complete variable domain, with remaining parts taken from reference TRBV19 and TRBJ2-1, reads GGIITQTPKFLIGQEGQKLTLKCQQNFNHDTMYWYRQDSGKGLRLIYYSITENDLQKGDLSEGYDASREKKSSFSLTVTSAQKNEMAVFLCASSITAGGAEQFFGPGTRLTVL.

Regarding this clone: Germline and genes here are mouse. The read terminates 1 residue ahead of where the CDR3 ends, so the germline J gene completes it. The chain carries TRBV31 and TRBJ2-4, with no clear D. The V and J ends lost 0 bases and 0 bases respectively, with 4 bases between them. This CDR3 has 13 residues. Germline-derived CDR1 and CDR2 are GKSSPN and SITVG. The chain's CDR3 is CAWSLNSQNTLYF. The sequenced part of the CDR3 DNA is TGTGCCTGGAGTCTAAACAGTCAAAACACCTTGTAC.

Details on this clone: The germline and genes are mouse ones. The read halts 1 residue ahead of the CDR3 end, with the missing end drawn from the germline J gene. The chain recombines TRBV2 with TRBJ2-4; D is unclear. The CDR3 covers 15 residues. The ends were cut back, 0 bases at V and 0 bases at J, with 7 bases in the middle. Per germline, CDR1 LGHNA and CDR2 YSYQKL. CDR3 amino acids: CASSQDPGSQNTLYF. The CDR3 DNA, read in part, is TGTGCCAGCAGCCAAGATCCGGGAAGTCAAAACACCTTGTAC.

In the case of this clone: Mouse germline and gene names are used. The CDR3 end is not reached by the read, which stops 1 residue before it; the germline J gene fills it in. The V call is TRBV26, the J call TRBJ2-3; 7 positions agree with TRBD1. The length of the CDR3 is 14 residues. CDR1 and CDR2 from the germline V gene are KGHPV and FQNQEV (reference sequence). J lost 1 base, V lost 4 bases, and 2 bases had no gene match. The CDR3 sequence: CASSRTGGAETLYF. The CDR3 bases that were read are TGTGCCAGCAGTCGGACAGGTGGTGCAGAAACGCTGTAT.

Concerning this clone itself: These gene names are mouse names. The observed sequence ends 1 residue before the CDR3 terminus, with the missing tail filled in from the germline J gene. This sequence joins TRBV19 and TRBJ2-7, with 8 positions matching TRBD2. CDR1 and CDR2 (germline): FNHDT, SITEND (reference sequence). The CDR3 totals 14 residues. The junction had 4 bases not matched to a gene; V was cut back by 1 base and J by 4 bases. The CDR3 spells CASSILGGRYEQYF. The part of the CDR3 DNA that was read is TGTGCCAGCAGTATACTGGGGGGCAGGTATGAACAGTAC.

A note on this clone: Genes here carry mouse names. Read data end 1 residue before the CDR3 end; the end is taken from the germline J gene. The chain links TRBV26 to TRBJ1-1; 7 nucleotides line up with TRBD1. The germline gives CDR1 KGHPV, CDR2 FQNQEV (reference sequence). The CDR3 is 13 amino acids. V trimming: 8 bases; J trimming: 0 bases; junction bases outside the gene matches: 3. The CDR3 here is CASEGQPNTEVFF. The CDR3 DNA, read in part, is TGTGCCAGCGAGGGACAGCCAAACACAGAAGTCTTC.

This clone was observed once. Mouse names are used for the genes. The read finishes 1 residue shy of the CDR3 end, and the germline J gene is used to complete it. This chain uses TRBV20 with TRBJ2-2; 9 bases match TRBD2. The CDR3 extends over 15 amino acids. Germline trimming cut 6 bases from V and 0 bases from J; bases unmatched to any gene: 5. Germline lookup yields CDR1 GFQATS and CDR2 STVNSAI. The part of the CDR3 DNA that was read is TGTGGTGCCCCTGGACTGGGGACAAACACCGGGCAGCTCTAC. Translation gives CGAPGLGTNTGQLY. The whole CDR3 sequence is CGAPGLGTNTGQLYF. Complete variable domain (other parts from reference TRBV20 and TRBJ2-2): GALVYQYPRRTICKSGTSMRMECQAVGFQATSVAWYRQSPQKTFELIALSTVNSAIKYEQNFTQEKFPISHPNLSFSSMTVLNAYLEDRGLYLCGAPGLGTNTGQLYFGEGSKLTVL.

On this clone: The genes are named according to mouse. The read ends 1 residue early relative to the CDR3; the germline J gene fills the gap. V is TRBV31 and J is TRBJ1-1; the D is unclear. V was pared by 0 bases and J by 2 bases, with 4 bases between. The CDR3 spans 12 residues. Germline-derived CDR1 and CDR2 are GKSSPN and SITVG. The CDR3 is CAWSLFNTEVFF. The CDR3 DNA, read in part, is TGTGCCTGGAGTCTTTTCAACACAGAAGTCTTC.

This clone was seen more than once but under ten times. Gene names are mouse gene names. The missing CDR3 end, 1 residue past where the read stops, is filled in from the germline J gene. V is TRBV15 and J is TRBJ1-1; D ambiguous. Germline V CDR1 and CDR2: SGHND, FRSKSL. Deletions cut 0 bases from V and 8 bases from J, with 10 bases between. The CDR3 covers 13 residues. The sequenced CDR3 bases are TGTGCCAGCAGTTTAGCGCGGGGAGGGGAAGTCTTC. Its translation is CASSLARGGEVF. In full, the CDR3 is CASSLARGGEVFF. Full variable domain (rest looked up from reference TRBV15 and TRBJ1-1): DAGVTQTPRHEVAEKGQTIILKCEPVSGHNDLFWYRQTKIQGLELLSYFRSKSLMEDGGAFKDRFKAEMLNSSFSTLKIQPTEPKDSAVYLCASSLARGGEVFFGKGTRLTVV.

The table lists this clone with a few counts. All gene names here are mouse names. CDR3 bases read: TGTGCTAGCAGTACAGGGGCCTATAATTCGCCCCTCTAC. Its protein is CASSTGAYNSPLY. The complete CDR3 sequence is CASSTGAYNSPLYF. This chain links TRBV29 with TRBJ1-6; 7 nucleotides agree with TRBD1. The read ends 1 residue shy of where the CDR3 ends; the end is completed using the germline J gene. TRBJ1-6 is classed as an ORF, of uncertain function. V dropped 5 bases and J dropped 2; count of bases not matched to a gene: 0. CDR3 length: 14 residues. In germline, CDR1 is MSHET, CDR2 SYDVDS.

With regard to this clone: Any gene name here is a mouse gene name. The missing CDR3 end, 1 residue past where the read stops, is filled in from the germline J gene. This sequence joins TRBV26 and TRBJ1-4; D possibly corresponds to TRBD1 (5 bases). This CDR3 contains 15 residues. Germline V gene lookup returns CDR1 KGHPV and CDR2 FQNQEV (reference sequence). V lost 4 bases, J lost 1 base, and 10 bases lay in between. This CDR3 is CASSPSGRSNERLFF. CDR3 DNA, as far as it was read: TGTGCCAGCAGTCCCTCAGGGCGTTCCAACGAAAGATTATTT.

In its sample, this clone was seen a few times. Genes and germline are mouse. The read ends 1 residue early relative to the CDR3; the germline J gene fills the gap. V usage is TRBV26 and J usage is TRBJ1-4; no clear D gene. There are 15 residues in the CDR3. Between the trimmed V and J ends, which lost 2 bases and 0 bases, there was a span of 7 bases. Germline V gives CDR1 KGHPV, CDR2 FQNQEV (reference sequence). Here the CDR3 reads CASSLLRFSNERLFF. The part of the CDR3 DNA that was read is TGTGCCAGCAGTCTGCTCAGATTTTCCAACGAAAGATTATTT.